This is a list of T cell receptor beta chains from one sample in a study of T cells in localized non-small cell lung cancer. TCRdb's copy holds only in-frame clones and misses some; the assay was immunoSEQ multiplex PCR. Among around 3,000 clones listed, 25% were seen once. The sample consisted of lung tumor tissue, taken before any cancer treatment. The receptors here all came from a man between 35 and 75 years old with stage III lung adenocarcinoma. Each CDR3 is given with its conserved first and last residue. A D gene is named only where the DNA matches it firmly. Clone size appears in some rows only: once, few, many, or a class for an expanded clone.

V	size	D	J	CDR3	DNA
TRBV5-1	.	.	TRBJ2-5	CASRPGAILLETQYF	TGCGCCAGCCGCCCGGGGGCCATTCTCCTTGAGACCCAGTACTTC
TRBV19	.	TRBD1	TRBJ1-6	CASSTGQGVTSPLHF	TGTGCCAGTAGTACGGGACAGGGGGTGACTTCACCCCTCCACTTT
TRBV19	.	TRBD1	TRBJ1-2	CASSITQGAGGYTF	TGTGCCAGTAGTATAACACAGGGGGCTGGTGGCTACACCTTC
TRBV6-8	few	.	TRBJ2-5	CASSYGSTVVQETQYF	TGTGCCAGCAGTTATGGGAGTACGGTTGTCCAAGAGACCCAGTACTTC
TRBV6-8	few	.	TRBJ2-1	CASSPIYNEQFF	TGTGCCAGCAGCCCGATATACAATGAGCAGTTCTTC
TRBV11-3	medium-sized	.	TRBJ1-2	CASSLGGQGVEYGYTF	TGTGCCAGCAGCTTAGGGGGACAAGGGGTTGAATATGGCTACACCTTC
TRBV6-8	medium-sized	TRBD1	TRBJ1-6	CASSSPGGFTASPLHF	TGTGCCAGCAGTTCTCCAGGGGGTTTTACCGCTTCACCCCTCCACTTT
TRBV30	few	.	TRBJ1-2	CAWSGRGRPHYGYTF	TGTGCCTGGAGTGGTAGAGGGCGCCCCCATTATGGCTACACCTTC
TRBV12-2	medium-sized	.	TRBJ2-3	CASSWGGSTDTQYF	TGTGCCAGTTCGTGGGGCGGCAGCACAGATACGCAGTATTTT
TRBV6-8	.	TRBD2	TRBJ2-2	CASSLVLGLANTGELFF	TGTGCCAGCAGTTTGGTACTGGGACTAGCGAACACCGGGGAGCTGTTTTTT
TRBV18	.	.	TRBJ2-7	CASSPLGDEQYF	TGTGCCAGCTCACCTTTGGGGGACGAGCAGTACTTC
TRBV19	.	TRBD2	TRBJ2-5	CASSIGLAVFQETQYF	TGTGCCAGTAGTATCGGACTAGCGGTCTTCCAAGAGACCCAGTACTTC
TRBV14	.	.	TRBJ1-4	CASSQQQGGNEKLFF	TGTGCCAGCAGCCAACAACAGGGAGGGAACGAAAAACTGTTTTTT
TRBV6-8	.	.	TRBJ1-5	CASRRDFSNQPQHF	TGTGCCAGCAGACGGGACTTTAGCAATCAGCCCCAGCATTTT
TRBV18	.	TRBD1	TRBJ1-2	CASSPDSQGILNYGYTF	TGTGCCAGCTCACCGGATTCACAGGGGATCCTCAACTATGGCTACACCTTC
TRBV12-5	.	.	TRBJ1-1	CASKNGHEAFF	TGTGCCAGCAAAAACGGACACGAAGCTTTCTTT
TRBV12-5	.	TRBD1	TRBJ2-1	CASTTSGTGNEQFF	TGTGCCAGCACAACGTCCGGGACAGGCAATGAGCAGTTCTTC
TRBV1	.	.	TRBJ2-1	CASSRTARDLNEQFF	TGCGCCAGCAGCCGGACTGCTCGGGACCTCAATGAGCAGTTCTTC
TRBV5-1	.	TRBD1	TRBJ1-1	CASSPRTGKANTEAFF	TGCGCCAGCAGCCCTCGGACAGGGAAGGCGAACACTGAAGCTTTCTTT
TRBV11-3	.	.	TRBJ2-7	CASSANRWVYEQYF	TGTGCCAGCAGCGCCAATCGGTGGGTCTACGAGCAGTACTTC
TRBV28	once	.	TRBJ2-3	CASSEGGAQISDTQYF	TGTGCCAGCAGTGAAGGGGGGGCACAAATCTCAGATACGCAGTATTTT
TRBV6-8	few	TRBD1	TRBJ2-2	CASSSWTGGIGELFF	TGTGCCAGCAGTTCCTGGACAGGGGGCATCGGGGAGCTGTTTTTT
TRBV28	few	.	TRBJ2-7	CASSLPGRNIDF	TGTGCCAGCAGTTTACCGGGAAGAAATATAGACTTC
TRBV18	.	.	TRBJ2-5	CASSPGHKETQYF	TGTGCCAGCTCACCAGGGCATAAAGAGACCCAGTACTTC
TRBV19	.	.	TRBJ2-1	CASSMVSGDEQFF	TGTGCCAGTAGTATGGTTAGCGGCGATGAGCAGTTCTTC
TRBV29-1	.	.	TRBJ1-2	CSVRRGVYGYTF	TGCAGCGTTAGGAGGGGCGTCTATGGCTACACCTTC
TRBV18	.	.	TRBJ1-4	CASSPERGEKLFF	TGTGCCAGCTCACCTGAGAGGGGTGAAAAACTGTTTTTT
TRBV18	.	.	TRBJ1-4	CASSPERPKLFF	TGTGCCAGCTCACCAGAGAGGCCCAAACTGTTTTTT